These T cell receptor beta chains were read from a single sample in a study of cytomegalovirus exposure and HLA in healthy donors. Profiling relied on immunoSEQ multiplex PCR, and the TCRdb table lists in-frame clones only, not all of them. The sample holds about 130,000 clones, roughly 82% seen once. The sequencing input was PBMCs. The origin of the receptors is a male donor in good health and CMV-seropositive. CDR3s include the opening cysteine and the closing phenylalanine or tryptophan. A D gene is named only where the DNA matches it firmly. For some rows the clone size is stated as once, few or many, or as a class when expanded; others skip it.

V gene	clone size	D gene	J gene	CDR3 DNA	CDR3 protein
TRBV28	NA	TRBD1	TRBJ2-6	TGTGCCAGCAGTCTCTCCGGGACAGGTATATCTGGGGCCAACGTCCTGACTTTC	CASSLSGTGISGANVLTF
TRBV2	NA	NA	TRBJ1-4	TGTGCCAGCATGTGGGGGGCAACTAATGAAAAACTGTTTTTT	CASMWGATNEKLFF
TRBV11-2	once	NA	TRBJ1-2	TGTGCCAGCAGCGCTGGTCAGATCTATGGCTACACCTTC	CASSAGQIYGYTF
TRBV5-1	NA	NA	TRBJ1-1	TGCGCCAGCAGCTTGACAGGGAACACTGAAGCTTTCTTT	CASSLTGNTEAFF
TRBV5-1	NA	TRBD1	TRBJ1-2	TGCGCCAGCAGCCCACTGACAGGGGAGAGGCGTAACTATGGCTACACCTTC	CASSPLTGERRNYGYTF
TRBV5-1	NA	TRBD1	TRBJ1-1	TGCGCCAGCAGCTTGGTCGGACAGGACACTGAAGCTTTCTTT	CASSLVGQDTEAFF
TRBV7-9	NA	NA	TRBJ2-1	TGTGCCAGCAGCCCGGGGGTCAGCTCCTACAATGAGCAGTTCTTC	CASSPGVSSYNEQFF
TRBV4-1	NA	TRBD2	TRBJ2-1	TGCGCCAGCAGCCGATCCGTTACGGGACTATACAATGAGCAGTTCTTC	CASSRSVTGLYNEQFF
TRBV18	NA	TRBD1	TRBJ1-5	TGTGCCAGCTCACTTGCCGGGACAGGGGAGCAGCCCCAGCATTTT	CASSLAGTGEQPQHF
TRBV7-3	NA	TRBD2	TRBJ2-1	TGTGCCAGCAGCTTAGGGGGACTAGCGGGACAGTCGGAGCAGTTCTTC	CASSLGGLAGQSEQFF
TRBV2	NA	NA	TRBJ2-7	TGTGCCAGCAGTGTTGACAGGTCCTACGAGCAGTACTTC	CASSVDRSYEQYF
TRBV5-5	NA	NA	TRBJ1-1	TGTGCCAGCAGCTCACAAGATAACACTGAAGCTTTCTTT	CASSSQDNTEAFF
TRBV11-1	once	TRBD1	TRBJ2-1	TGTGCCAGCAGCGTGGACAGGGTGTTCTACAATGAGCAGTTCTTC	CASSVDRVFYNEQFF
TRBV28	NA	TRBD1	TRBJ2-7	TGTGCCAGCAGTCGGACAGGGGAAATGGGCGAGCAGTACTTC	CASSRTGEMGEQYF
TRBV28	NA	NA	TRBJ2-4	TGTGCCAGCAGTCAGACAGGTGACAAAAACAGTCAGTACTTC	CASSQTGDKNSQYF
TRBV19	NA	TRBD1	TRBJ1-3	TGTGCCAGTAGAAGGACAGGGGGCTCTGGAAACACCATATATTTT	CASRRTGGSGNTIYF
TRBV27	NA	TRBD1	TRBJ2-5	TGTGCCAGCAACACCCCTCAGGGGGCCCAGTACTTC	CASNTPQGAQYF
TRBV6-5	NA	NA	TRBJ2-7	TGTGCCAGCAGTTACGGGGGGGGCATCCACGAGCAGTACTTC	CASSYGGGIHEQYF
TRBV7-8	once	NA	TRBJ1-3	TGTGCCAGCAGCTTAGCGGTAACTAGGCCTGGAAACACCATATATTTT	CASSLAVTRPGNTIYF
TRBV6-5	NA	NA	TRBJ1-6	TGTGCCAGCAGTTACGGTCCTCCCAGTTCACCCCTCCACTTT	CASSYGPPSSPLHF
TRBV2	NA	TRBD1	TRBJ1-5	TGTGCCAGCAGTGGGGGACAGGCCCTTAATCAGCCCCAGCATTTT	CASSGGQALNQPQHF
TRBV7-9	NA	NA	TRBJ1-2	TGTGCCAGCAGCTTCGCCGGGGTAGGCTACACCTTC	CASSFAGVGYTF